This section outlines one T cell receptor beta chain sequence together with its context. This record belongs to a study of cytomegalovirus exposure and HLA in healthy donors. Amplification used 60 Vbeta primers and 13 Jbeta primers. Profiling relied on immunoSEQ multiplex PCR, and the TCRdb table lists in-frame clones only, not all of them. The profile shows about 80,000 clones, approximately 60% of them singletons. The germline V gene encodes CDR1 WNHNN and CDR2 SYGVQD (reference sequence). The CDR3 contains 15 residues. V gave up 4 bases and J gave up 0 bases; unmatched junction bases: 6. The sequencing input was PBMCs. This sequence joins TRBV10-1 and TRBJ2-7; 7 bases are shared with TRBD2. This TCR came from a male donor in good health and CMV-seropositive. The CDR3 loop is CASSATTSFSYEQYF. The CDR3 DNA is TGCGCCAGCAGTGCTACGACTAGCTTCTCCTACGAGCAGTACTTC.